The following is a TCR beta chain sequence with its context. The data originate from a study of technical replicates of blood from a handful of donors. Method: immunoSEQ multiplex PCR; TCRdb's copy keeps in-frame clones and lacks some. The top ten hold roughly 5% of the sample, which has 55,000 to 75,000 clones, 86% seen once. Trimming stripped 2 bases from V and 1 base from J, with 12 bases between. The CDR3 length is 15 residues. Per the germline V gene, CDR1 is MNHEY and CDR2 is SVGAGI. The sequencing sample was made of PBMCs. The chain employs TRBV6-5 and TRBJ2-7; possible D gene TRBD2, 6 bases. The sequence came from a human donor in good health. Some clones in this sample may be carry-over from other donors' samples. This chain's CDR3 is CASSYLPSESYEQYF. The CDR3 nucleotides read TGTGCCAGCAGTTACCTTCCTAGCGAATCCTACGAGCAGTACTTC.